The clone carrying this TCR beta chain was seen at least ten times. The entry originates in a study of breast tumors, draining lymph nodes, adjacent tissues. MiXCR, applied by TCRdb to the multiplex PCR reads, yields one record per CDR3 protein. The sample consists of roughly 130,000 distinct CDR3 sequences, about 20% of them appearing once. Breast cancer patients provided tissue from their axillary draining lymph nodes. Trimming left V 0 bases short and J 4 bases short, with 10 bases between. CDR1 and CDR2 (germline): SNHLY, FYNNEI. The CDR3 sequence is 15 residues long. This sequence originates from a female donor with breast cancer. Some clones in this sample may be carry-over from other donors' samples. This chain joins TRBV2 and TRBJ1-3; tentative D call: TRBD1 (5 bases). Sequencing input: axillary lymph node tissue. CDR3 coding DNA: TGTGCCAGCAGTGAAGCGCTAGGGACCGGAAACACCATATATTTT. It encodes CASSEALGTGNTIYF.